This T cell receptor beta chain was captured in a study of blood T cell repertoires in COVID-19 (TCRdb year 2020). About the full investigation: Collaborator samples came from the United States, Italy and Spain and covered acute and convalescent phases of COVID-19. Sample metadata almost always included a de-identified subject ID, COVID-19 status, age in years and sex. Where available, HLA class I and class II types were taken from metadata supplied by the sample provider and were not determined by assay-based typing. A freely available public database, intended as a resource for researchers studying the immune response to SARS-CoV-2, is where the repertoires were released. The samples were drawn from two sources: the first 160 participants of the ongoing ImmuneRACE study, and 950 to 1,500 subjects contributed by 6 global collaborators. The dataset comprised deeply sampled blood TCRbeta repertoires from subjects exposed to, actively infected with, or recovered from COVID-19. The material from the prospective study consisted of cDNA or gDNA derived from T cells, B-cell-depleted T cells, or PBMCs.

Sequences LNHDA (CDR1) and SQIVND (CDR2) are obtained from the germline V gene (reference sequence). CDR3 length: 15 amino acids, cysteine to phenylalanine. Only CDR3 DNA remains: 45 bases, in frame from the first base. V is cut back by 0 bases and J by 9 bases, with 3 bases in the junction unmatched. On this clone: What antigen it recognizes has not been identified. The record has no base qualities; no much larger clone is one base away.

The immunoSEQ Assay, a bias-controlled multiplex PCR, was used to amplify TCRbeta CDR3 regions from genomic DNA. The original methods were these. The number of nucleated cells in each sample was estimated by amplification of reference gene primers within the assay. To quantify the absolute abundance of each unique TCRbeta CDR3 rearrangement, sequence reads were collapsed and filtered. For each sample, productive Simpson clonality was calculated by taking the square root of Simpson's diversity index across productive rearrangements. TCRdb holds this immuneACCESS table with in-frame rearrangements only. Some clones are missing; in checked studies, unresolved V genes explain under half, and the rest has no known cause. V and J calls and clone size come straight from that table; D and trimming were deduced from the DNA. In all, the sample holds fewer than 250,000 clones, and roughly 80% of those were seen once. The ten largest clones represent roughly 2.5% of the sample.

The collaborating institutions used their own protocols to collect whole blood in K2EDTA tubes. Collaborator samples were shipped for TCRbeta analysis as frozen whole blood, isolated PBMCs, or DNA extracted from either sample type. General conclusions and limits of the study: The quantity of clinical and demographic metadata differed by source and by participant and was supplied without curation.

This receptor chain uses TRBV19 and TRBJ1-6, with TRBD1 matching 9 junction bases. This receptor was obtained from a woman aged 35 to 49 with active or convalescent COVID-19. The material sequenced was peripheral blood. In nucleotide form, the sequence is TGTGCCAGTAGTATAGAGGGACAGGGTGGTTCACCCCTCCACTTT. It encodes CASSIEGQGGSPLHF.